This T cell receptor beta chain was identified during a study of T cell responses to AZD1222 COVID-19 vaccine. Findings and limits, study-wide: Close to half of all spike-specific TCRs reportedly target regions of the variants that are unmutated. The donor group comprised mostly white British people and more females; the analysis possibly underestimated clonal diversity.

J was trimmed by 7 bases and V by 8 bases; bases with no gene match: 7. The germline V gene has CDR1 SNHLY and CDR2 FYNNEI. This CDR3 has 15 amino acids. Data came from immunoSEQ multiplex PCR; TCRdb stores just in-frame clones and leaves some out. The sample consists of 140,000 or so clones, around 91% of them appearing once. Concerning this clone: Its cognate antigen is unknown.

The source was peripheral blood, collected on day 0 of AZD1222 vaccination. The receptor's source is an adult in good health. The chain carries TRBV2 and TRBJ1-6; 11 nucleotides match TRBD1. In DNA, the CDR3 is TGTGCCAGCTTCTGGGACAGGGGGATAAATTCACCCCTCCACTTT. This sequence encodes CASFWDRGINSPLHF.